This entry lists 25 T cell receptor beta chains sequenced from one sample in a study of T cell responses to AZD1222 COVID-19 vaccine. Here immunoSEQ multiplex PCR was the method, and the copy in TCRdb shows in-frame clones only, minus some. The sample yields roughly 150,000 clones, roughly 89% seen once. The sequenced sample was peripheral blood, obtained on day 0 of AZD1222 vaccination. Every receptor here comes from an adult in good health.

V gene TRBV24-1 combines with J gene TRBJ1-3; D unresolved. Deletions cut 9 bases from V and 3 bases from J, with 8 bases between. The CDR3 consists of 12 residues. Looked up from germline, CDR1 is KGHDR and CDR2 is SFDVKD. The CDR3 nucleotides are TGTGCCACCTCCTCCGATGGAAACACCATATATTTT. Protein product: CATSSDGNTIYF.

V is TRBV6-2 or TRBV6-3 and J is TRBJ2-3; 13 positions agree with TRBD2. J was trimmed by 4 bases and V by 2 bases; bases with no gene match: 9. This CDR3 region has 18 residues. Germline CDR1 and CDR2: MNHEY and SVGEGT. CDR3: CASSYPTGLAGAPDTQYF. The CDR3 bases are TGTGCCAGCAGTTACCCGACCGGACTAGCGGGAGCACCAGATACGCAGTATTTT.

The chain employs TRBV28 and TRBJ2-3; D unclear. CDR3 length: 12 amino acids. Germline CDR1 MDHEN, CDR2 SYDVKM. The V end was cut by 3 bases, the J end by 10 bases, with 11 bases between. The CDR3 spells CASSLGPPAQYF. CDR3 bases: TGTGCCAGCAGTTTGGGCCCCCCGGCGCAGTATTTT.

The chain has TRBV28 and TRBJ2-3; 10 nucleotides agree with TRBD1. The CDR3 is 16 residues long. The ends lost 2 bases at V and 4 bases at J; junction bases unmatched: 6. The germline gives CDR1 MDHEN, CDR2 SYDVKM. The CDR3 sequence: CASSLRQGATADTQYF. DNA of the CDR3: TGTGCCAGCAGTTTACGACAGGGGGCGACGGCAGATACGCAGTATTTT. The full variable domain, in which reference TRBV28 and TRBJ2-3 provide the parts outside the CDR3, is DVKVTQSSRYLVKRTGEKVFLECVQDMDHENMFWYRQDPGLGLRLIYFSYDVKMKEKGDIPEGYSVSREKKERFSLILESASTNQTSMYLCASSLRQGATADTQYFGPGTRLTVL.

This chain connects TRBV5-4 to TRBJ2-1; D may be TRBD2 (7 bases). Germline CDR1 and CDR2: SGHNT and YYREEE (reference sequence). The V end lost 0 bases, the J end lost 15 bases, and 16 bases lay between the germline ends. CDR3 length: 13 amino acids. This chain's CDR3 is CASSLGTSRGVFF. CDR3 in DNA: TGTGCCAGCAGCTTGGGGACTAGTAGGGGGGTGTTCTTC. Full variable domain (outside the CDR3, taken from reference TRBV5-4 and TRBJ2-1): ETGVTQSPTHLIKTRGQQVTLRCSSQSGHNTVSWYQQALGQGPQFIFQYYREEENGRGNFPPRFSGLQFPNYSSELNVNALELDDSALYLCASSLGTSRGVFFGPGTRLTVL.

The CDR3 region is CASRGSYNEQFF. Written as DNA, the CDR3 is TGTGCCAGCCGGGGGTCCTACAATGAGCAGTTCTTC. This chain links TRBV9 with TRBJ2-1; TRBD2 might be the D (6 bases). The CDR3 totals 12 residues. Trimming removed 7 bases from V and 1 base from J, with 6 bases in between. Germline CDR1 SGDLS, CDR2 YYNGEE.

The chain uses TRBV6-6 and TRBJ2-5; D remains unclear. CDR1 is MNHNY and CDR2 is SVGAGI in the germline V gene (reference sequence). The CDR3 sequence is 14 residues long. V gave up 0 bases and J gave up 4 bases, with 9 bases separating them. The CDR3 protein is CASSYSGRIETQYF. The CDR3 DNA follows: TGTGCCAGCAGTTACTCAGGCAGGATAGAGACCCAGTACTTC.

V is TRBV4-1 and J is TRBJ2-3, with D possibly TRBD2 on 5 matching bases. Trimming pared 1 base from V and 4 bases from J, leaving 12 bases between. The CDR3 extends over 15 amino acids. Germline CDR1 is MGHRA and CDR2 is YSYEKL. The CDR3 protein is CASSQGGTRADTQYF. The CDR3 DNA reads TGCGCCAGCAGCCAAGGGGGTACGAGGGCAGATACGCAGTATTTT.

V is TRBV15 and J is TRBJ2-3; 7 nucleotides agree with TRBD2. Per the germline V gene, CDR1 is LNHNV and CDR2 is YYDKDF (reference sequence). This CDR3 contains 16 residues. Trimming at V came to 5 bases and at J to 2 bases, leaving 10 bases not matched to a gene. The CDR3 nucleotides are TGTGCCACCAGCCAGGGCGAGGGGAGGGCCACAGATACGCAGTATTTT. As protein: CATSQGEGRATDTQYF.

The chain joins TRBV19 to TRBJ2-7, with 7 bases lining up with TRBD2. Trimming at V came to 5 bases and at J to 4 bases, leaving 11 bases not matched to a gene. This CDR3 contains 15 residues. Germline lookup yields CDR1 LNHDA and CDR2 SQIVND (reference sequence). The CDR3 DNA follows: TGTGCCAGTAGTCCGGTTGGTGGGAGGGCTTACGAGCAGTACTTC. Its protein product is CASSPVGGRAYEQYF.

The chain couples TRBV6-5 to TRBJ1-1; D call uncertain. CDR3 length: 15 amino acids. Germline assignment: CDR1 MNHEY and CDR2 SVGAGI. The germline V and J ends were trimmed by 4 bases and 0 bases, with 12 bases remaining between them. CDR3 bases: TGTGCCAGCAGTTCCGGCCGACGGATGAACACTGAAGCTTTCTTT. This codes for CASSSGRRMNTEAFF.

This clone was observed once. The rearrangement uses TRBV5-1 and TRBJ2-7; D is perhaps TRBD1 or TRBD2 (5 bases each). V was cut by 2 bases and J by 3 bases, with 12 bases left in between. Germline V gene sequence: CDR1 SGHRS, CDR2 YFSETQ. This CDR3 spans 14 amino acids. CDR3 sequence reads: CASSFPGRSYEQYF. The CDR3 DNA is TGCGCCAGCAGCTTTCCGGGACGGAGCTACGAGCAGTACTTC.

The chain has TRBV12-3 or TRBV12-4 and TRBJ2-7; 7 bases map to TRBD1. The CDR3 runs to 13 residues. Trimming removed 5 bases from V and 3 bases from J; junction bases left unmatched: 4. This CDR3 is CASSKGQYYEQYF. CDR3 coding DNA: TGTGCCAGCAGTAAGGGACAGTACTACGAGCAGTACTTC.

The chain is built from TRBV29-1 and TRBJ1-1; the D is unclear. From germline, CDR1 is SQVTM and CDR2 ANQGSEA. This CDR3 spans 14 amino acids. The V end was cut by 1 base, the J end by 3 bases, with 12 bases between. The CDR3 region is CSVEAGREDTEAFF. CDR3 DNA sequence: TGCAGCGTTGAAGCGGGTAGGGAGGACACTGAAGCTTTCTTT.

V and J are TRBV12-3 or TRBV12-4 and TRBJ1-4; the D is unclear. The CDR3 is made up of 10 amino acids. CDR3 coding DNA: TGTGCTGTAGGAGGGGAAAAACTGTTTTTT. This translates into CAVGGEKLFF.

In its sample, this clone was seen a few times. The V gene is TRBV5-1, the J gene TRBJ1-4; D uncertain. The CDR3 contains 15 residues. CDR1 is SGHRS and CDR2 is YFSETQ in the germline V gene. Trimming took 0 bases from V and 7 from J, leaving 13 bases between them. The CDR3 nucleotides are TGCGCCAGCAGCTTGGCCCACGACGAGGGTGAAAAACTGTTTTTT. This codes for CASSLAHDEGEKLFF. Full variable domain (outside the CDR3, taken from reference TRBV5-1 and TRBJ1-4): KAGVTQTPRYLIKTRGQQVTLSCSPISGHRSVSWYQQTPGQGLQFLFEYFSETQRNKGNFPGRFSGRQFSNSRSEMNVSTLELGDSALYLCASSLAHDEGEKLFFGSGTQLSVL.

This clone was observed once. The chain has TRBV5-4 and TRBJ2-1; TRBD2 agrees at 13 bases. V gave up 6 bases and J gave up 4 bases; unmatched junction bases: 13. The CDR3 is made up of 18 amino acids. Germline V gene data show CDR1 as SGHNT and CDR2 as YYREEE (reference sequence). The CDR3 here is CASKRGLAGTPEYNEQFF. In DNA, the CDR3 is TGTGCCAGCAAGAGGGGACTAGCGGGAACACCCGAGTACAATGAGCAGTTCTTC.

The chain uses TRBV18 and TRBJ2-1, with TRBD2 matching 9 bases. The germline gives CDR1 KGHSH, CDR2 LQKENI. Trimming removed 3 bases from V and 5 bases from J; junction bases left unmatched: 2. The CDR3 is made up of 14 amino acids. CDR3 sequence: CASSPGLANNEQFF. CDR3 DNA: TGTGCCAGCTCACCCGGACTAGCGAACAATGAGCAGTTCTTC.

This chain joins TRBV7-2 and TRBJ2-5; D may be TRBD1 or TRBD2 (6 bases each). V lost 5 bases and J lost 1, with 20 bases in between. This CDR3 is 17 amino acids long. CDR1 SGHTA and CDR2 FQGNSA come from the germline V gene. The CDR3: CASSQRRGRGFQETQYF. In DNA form, the CDR3 reads TGTGCCAGCAGCCAGAGGCGGGGCAGGGGCTTCCAAGAGACCCAGTACTTC. Based on the CDR3 plus reference TRBV7-2 and TRBJ2-5, the full variable domain is GAGVSQSPSNKVTEKGKDVELRCDPISGHTALYWYRQSLGQGLEFLIYFQGNSAPDKSGLPSDRFSAERTGGSVSTLTIQRTQQEDSAVYLCASSQRRGRGFQETQYFGPGTRLLVL.

This chain links TRBV12-5 with TRBJ1-5; D is unresolved. CDR1 and CDR2 (germline): LGHNT, FRNRAP. The CDR3 has 13 amino acids. V lost 3 bases and J lost 3, with 6 bases in between. CDR3 DNA sequence: TGTGCTAGTGGTTTAGGACCCAATCAGCCCCAGCATTTT. Translating gives CASGLGPNQPQHF.

This rearrangement joins TRBV25-1 to TRBJ1-6; 8 bases agree with TRBD1. Germline-derived CDR1 and CDR2 are MGHDK and SYGVNS. The CDR3 contains 17 residues. V dropped 4 bases and J dropped 7; count of bases not matched to a gene: 12. Here the CDR3 reads CASSAPGQVGKNSPLHF. The CDR3 nucleotides are TGTGCCAGCAGTGCTCCGGGACAGGTTGGAAAAAATTCACCCCTCCACTTT.

The V call is TRBV11-1, the J call TRBJ1-5; D is ambiguous. The CDR3 is 13 residues long. Trimming removed 3 bases from V and 6 bases from J, with 9 bases in between. CDR1 is SGHAT, CDR2 FQDESV, per germline (reference sequence). Here the CDR3 DNA reads TGTGCCAGCAGCTTTGACTCAGGTCAGCCCCAGCATTTT. Protein product: CASSFDSGQPQHF.

CDR3 residues: CASSLGRTDGYTF. CDR3 coding DNA: TGTGCCAGCAGCTTAGGACGGACAGACGGCTACACCTTC. The chain carries TRBV7-9 and TRBJ1-2; weak D call: TRBD1 (6 bases). Germline V gene data show CDR1 as SEHNR and CDR2 as FQNEAQ (reference sequence). V was shortened by 1 base and J by 8 bases, with 11 bases between the two germline ends. The CDR3 runs to 13 residues.

The chain is built from TRBV19 and TRBJ1-5; D remains ambiguous. V was trimmed by 5 bases and J by 3 bases, leaving 23 bases between them. Per germline, CDR1 LNHDA and CDR2 SQIVND (reference sequence). The CDR3 covers 18 residues. CDR3 residues: CASSSSASKTAHNQPQHF. CDR3 DNA sequence: TGTGCCAGTAGTTCGTCGGCCTCTAAGACCGCGCACAATCAGCCCCAGCATTTT.

The CDR3 bases are TGCGCCAGCAGGCTGACAGGGTTGGCTGACGGGGAGCTGTTTTTT. The encoded protein is CASRLTGLADGELFF. The chain is built from TRBV5-1 and TRBJ2-2, with TRBD1 matching 7 bases. The CDR3 contains 15 residues. The germline gives CDR1 SGHRS, CDR2 YFSETQ. The V gene end was trimmed by 5 bases and the J gene end by 7 bases; junction bases not matched to a gene: 11.